This T cell receptor (beta chain) comes out of a study of OX40 agonist ivuxolimab in advanced cancers. This CDR3 contains 14 residues. Looked up from germline, CDR1 is SQVTM and CDR2 is ANQGSEA. V dropped 7 bases and J dropped 0; count of bases not matched to a gene: 7. Repertoires were generated with immunoSEQ multiplex PCR, while TCRdb's copy carries only in-frame clones and drops some. The repertoire holds 95,000 to 150,000 clones, around 93% seen once, with around 0.15% in the top ten. The chain recombines TRBV29-1 with TRBJ2-5; TRBD2 matches 8 bases. The material was CD4+ or CD8+ T cells sorted from blood, obtained in a trial of the OX40 agonist ivuxolimab. The receptor was derived from an adult with an advanced solid tumor such as melanoma, head and neck, liver or kidney cancer. CDR3 residues: CSGGLAGNQETQYF. The CDR3 nucleotides read TGCAGCGGGGGGCTAGCGGGTAACCAAGAGACCCAGTACTTC. The variable domain in full, completed from reference TRBV29-1 and TRBJ2-5, reads SAVISQKPSRDICQRGTSLTIQCQVDSQVTMMFWYRQQPGQSLTLIATANQGSEATYESGFVIDKFPISRPNLTFSTLTVSNMSPEDSSIYLCSGGLAGNQETQYFGPGTRLLVL.